This T cell receptor (beta chain) was found in a study of regulatory T cells in long-lasting Graves disease. General study points: Persistent disease samples used TRBV28, TRBJ1-2 and TRBJ2-5 preferentially. Only peripheral blood was studied, not thyroid tissue.

As concerns this clonotype: Its antigen is still unknown.

The V gene's germline CDR1 is GTSNPN and CDR2 SVGIG (reference sequence). Trimming cost V 0 bases and J 1 base, with 9 bases left between them. The CDR3 is 15 residues long. Time point noted: newly diagnosed GD, antithyroid drugs for less than 3 months. PBMC-derived RNA was used for the TCR library. As a group, patients came from one endocrinology department in Xi'an, China. According to the study, TCR beta libraries were built with iRepertoire HTBI primers and CDR3-region Arm-PCR. TCRdb fed the multiplex PCR reads into MiXCR, producing one record per CDR3 protein. Of some 200,000 distinct CDR3 sequences listed, less than 20% are singletons. A further study also used this sample, focusing on T cells in Graves' hyperthyroidism and ophthalmopathy. Turning to that study: Using 13 V-J features, a model discriminated ophthalmopathy from stable hyperthyroidism.

The sequencing used peripheral blood mononuclear cells (PBMCs), collected at new diagnosis, from a patient treated with antithyroid drugs. The J gene is TRBJ2-2, the V gene TRBV30; D remains unclear. The sequence was collected from a woman in her 30s with Graves disease. The DNA for the CDR3 is TGTGCCTGGAGTGTAACACTCCTGAACACCGGGGAGCTGTTTTTT. Translated, it gives CAWSVTLLNTGELFF.